A selection of T cell receptor beta chains follows, all from one sample in a study of spatial heterogeneity in lung cancer. MiXCR was run by TCRdb on the 5' RACE reads, yielding one entry per CDR3 protein. Of 15,000 to 20,000 distinct CDR3 sequences listed, about 6.3% were seen once; the top ten hold about 3.5%. Sequenced material: lung tumor tissue, taken at surgery. The source of these receptors is a female donor with early-stage non-small cell lung cancer. Both conserved end residues are part of each CDR3. The D gene is left open where the match is weak. A clone size is listed for some rows: how often the clone was seen (once, few, many), or a class if it is expanded.

clone_size: many
v_call: TRBV10-3
j_call: TRBJ2-2
d_call: .
cdr3_nt: TGTGCCATCAGTGAGAACAGCCTCGGGGAGCTGTTTTTT
cdr3_aa: CAISENSLGELFF

clone_size: many
v_call: TRBV11-2
j_call: TRBJ2-1
d_call: .
cdr3_nt: TGTGCCAGCAGCCCCTTCAACAATGAGCAGTTCTTC
cdr3_aa: CASSPFNNEQFF

clone_size: many
v_call: TRBV9
j_call: TRBJ2-5
d_call: .
cdr3_nt: TGTGCCAGCAGCGTCGGGCTCCGCGGAGGGGAGACCCAGTACTTC
cdr3_aa: CASSVGLRGGETQYF

clone_size: many
v_call: TRBV12-3/TRBV12-4
j_call: TRBJ2-7
d_call: .
cdr3_nt: TGTGCCAGCAGTCTAGTTTCGGGGGTCTCCTACGAGCAGTACTTC
cdr3_aa: CASSLVSGVSYEQYF

clone_size: few
v_call: TRBV10-1
j_call: TRBJ1-1
d_call: .
cdr3_nt: TGCGCCAGCAGTGGCCGAAACCCGAACACTGAAGCTTTCTTT
cdr3_aa: CASSGRNPNTEAFF

clone_size: many
v_call: TRBV15
j_call: TRBJ2-5
d_call: .
cdr3_nt: TGTGCCACCAGCAGAGGGGGGGTAGAGACCCAGTACTTC
cdr3_aa: CATSRGGVETQYF

clone_size: medium-sized
v_call: TRBV20-1
j_call: TRBJ2-7
d_call: .
cdr3_nt: TGCAGTGCCTGGCTCTTAGGGGAGTACGAGCAGTACTTC
cdr3_aa: CSAWLLGEYEQYF

clone_size: medium-sized
v_call: TRBV6-2/TRBV6-3
j_call: TRBJ2-2
d_call: TRBD2
cdr3_nt: TGTGCCAGCAGTAAATCACCGGGACTAGCGAACACCGGGGAGCTGTTTTTT
cdr3_aa: CASSKSPGLANTGELFF

clone_size: many
v_call: TRBV11-2
j_call: TRBJ2-1
d_call: TRBD1
cdr3_nt: TGTGCCAGCAGCTTAGCGGGGACAGGGGCCAATGAGCAGTTCTTC
cdr3_aa: CASSLAGTGANEQFF

clone_size: few
v_call: TRBV7-2
j_call: TRBJ2-5
d_call: .
cdr3_nt: TGTGCCAGCACTTCCCAAGTAGCGATGTCCCAAGAGACCCAGTACTTC
cdr3_aa: CASTSQVAMSQETQYF

clone_size: medium-sized
v_call: TRBV20-1
j_call: TRBJ2-7
d_call: TRBD2
cdr3_nt: TGCAGTGCTAGCCGTAGCGGGAGCTACGAGCAGTACTTC
cdr3_aa: CSASRSGSYEQYF

clone_size: many
v_call: TRBV20-1
j_call: TRBJ2-3
d_call: TRBD2
cdr3_nt: TGCAGTGCTAGAGATTCTAGCGGGAGGTTTGCTAGCACAGATACGCAGTATTTT
cdr3_aa: CSARDSSGRFASTDTQYF

clone_size: many
v_call: TRBV28
j_call: TRBJ1-3
d_call: .
cdr3_nt: TGTGCCAGCAGCTCTCGGACCGGAGCTGGAAACACCATATATTTT
cdr3_aa: CASSSRTGAGNTIYF

clone_size: many
v_call: TRBV5-1
j_call: TRBJ2-6
d_call: TRBD2
cdr3_nt: TGCGCCAGCTATCTGCGGGAGGCCAGCTCTGGGGCCAACGTCCTGACTTTC
cdr3_aa: CASYLREASSGANVLTF

clone_size: .
v_call: TRBV7-2
j_call: TRBJ2-1
d_call: .
cdr3_nt: TGTGCCAGCAGCTTACCGTCCGTTGAGCAGTTCTTC
cdr3_aa: CASSLPSVEQFF

clone_size: .
v_call: TRBV6-5
j_call: TRBJ2-3
d_call: .
cdr3_nt: TGTGCCAGCAGTTACTCGAGAGGAAGGACAGATACGCAGTATTTT
cdr3_aa: CASSYSRGRTDTQYF

clone_size: many
v_call: TRBV11-2
j_call: TRBJ1-2
d_call: .
cdr3_nt: TGTGCCAGCAGCTCTCCGCTCTTCGACAGCAGCGGCTACACCTTC
cdr3_aa: CASSSPLFDSSGYTF

clone_size: many
v_call: TRBV4-3
j_call: TRBJ2-1
d_call: TRBD1
cdr3_nt: TGCGCCAGCAGCCAAGATATGTGGACAGGGCCCTACAATGAGCAGTTCTTC
cdr3_aa: CASSQDMWTGPYNEQFF

clone_size: many
v_call: TRBV6-4
j_call: TRBJ2-2
d_call: .
cdr3_nt: TGTGCCAGCAGTATGTGGGAGAACACCGGGGAGCTGTTTTTT
cdr3_aa: CASSMWENTGELFF

clone_size: many
v_call: TRBV6-1
j_call: TRBJ2-7
d_call: .
cdr3_nt: TGTGCCAGCAGTTTTAGCGGCAGCTCCTACGAGCAGTACTTC
cdr3_aa: CASSFSGSSYEQYF

clone_size: many
v_call: TRBV7-6
j_call: TRBJ1-1
d_call: .
cdr3_nt: TGTGCCAGCAGCCCCGGGACGACTGAAGCTTTCTTT
cdr3_aa: CASSPGTTEAFF

clone_size: many
v_call: TRBV4-3
j_call: TRBJ2-1
d_call: .
cdr3_nt: TGCGCCAGCAGCCAAGTTGGCTATACCTACAATGAGCAGTTCTTC
cdr3_aa: CASSQVGYTYNEQFF

clone_size: many
v_call: TRBV10-1
j_call: TRBJ1-6
d_call: .
cdr3_nt: TGCGCCAGCAGTGCGGACGGGAATTCACCCCTCCACTTT
cdr3_aa: CASSADGNSPLHF

clone_size: many
v_call: TRBV30
j_call: TRBJ2-3
d_call: .
cdr3_nt: TGTGCCTGGAGTGTGCAGTACACAGATACGCAGTATTTT
cdr3_aa: CAWSVQYTDTQYF

clone_size: many
v_call: TRBV20-1
j_call: TRBJ2-1
d_call: TRBD2
cdr3_nt: TGCAGTGCTAGGGACTCGCGGGGGGGTGATGAGCAGTTCTTC
cdr3_aa: CSARDSRGGDEQFF

clone_size: many
v_call: TRBV28
j_call: TRBJ1-4
d_call: .
cdr3_nt: TGTGCCAGCAGTTTTAGGGGAACTAATGAAAAACTGTTTTTT
cdr3_aa: CASSFRGTNEKLFF

clone_size: many
v_call: TRBV4-3
j_call: TRBJ2-3
d_call: TRBD2
cdr3_nt: TGCGCCAGCAGCCCCAGAGCGGGAGGGACAGATACGCAGTATTTT
cdr3_aa: CASSPRAGGTDTQYF

clone_size: many
v_call: TRBV4-3
j_call: TRBJ2-5
d_call: TRBD1
cdr3_nt: TGCGCCAGCAGCCAAGACACAGGGGGCGGAGAGACCCAGTACTTC
cdr3_aa: CASSQDTGGGETQYF

clone_size: many
v_call: TRBV19
j_call: TRBJ1-1
d_call: TRBD1
cdr3_nt: TGTGCCAGTAGACAAGAGGGACAGGGAAAAGCTTTCTTT
cdr3_aa: CASRQEGQGKAFF

clone_size: many
v_call: TRBV20-1
j_call: TRBJ2-1
d_call: .
cdr3_nt: TGCAGTGCTCCCCGGGGCGACTACAATGAGCAGTTCTTC
cdr3_aa: CSAPRGDYNEQFF

clone_size: many
v_call: TRBV20-1
j_call: TRBJ1-3
d_call: .
cdr3_nt: TGCAGTCTCGGGCGGGACGGGAGCTCTGGAAACACCATATATTTT
cdr3_aa: CSLGRDGSSGNTIYF

clone_size: many
v_call: TRBV3-1
j_call: TRBJ2-7
d_call: TRBD2
cdr3_nt: TGTGCCAGCAGCCAACTCCCTCTGACTAGCGGGAGTCCCCACGAGCAGTACTTC
cdr3_aa: CASSQLPLTSGSPHEQYF

clone_size: .
v_call: TRBV20-1
j_call: TRBJ1-1
d_call: .
cdr3_nt: TGCAGTGCAAACCAGGGAGGTACTGAAGCTTTCTTT
cdr3_aa: CSANQGGTEAFF

clone_size: many
v_call: TRBV7-9
j_call: TRBJ1-1
d_call: .
cdr3_nt: TGTGCCAGCAGCTTAGGAGTCTTGGCCTCAGAATTTGAAGCTTTCTTT
cdr3_aa: CASSLGVLASEFEAFF

clone_size: many
v_call: TRBV6-5
j_call: TRBJ2-7
d_call: .
cdr3_nt: TGTGCCAGCAAAGGGAGGCCCCACGAGCAGTACTTC
cdr3_aa: CASKGRPHEQYF

clone_size: many
v_call: TRBV7-2
j_call: TRBJ2-7
d_call: .
cdr3_nt: TGTGCCAGCAGCTTAGCGGGGGGCCCCACCGAGCAGTACTTC
cdr3_aa: CASSLAGGPTEQYF

clone_size: many
v_call: TRBV7-3
j_call: TRBJ2-2
d_call: .
cdr3_nt: TGTGCCAGCAGCCCCTACGGGGGTACCGGGGAGCTGTTTTTT
cdr3_aa: CASSPYGGTGELFF

clone_size: many
v_call: TRBV7-2
j_call: TRBJ1-2
d_call: TRBD1
cdr3_nt: TGTGCCAGCAGCTTAGCGGTCGTCAGGGGGCCCTATGGCTACACCTTC
cdr3_aa: CASSLAVVRGPYGYTF

clone_size: many
v_call: TRBV20-1
j_call: TRBJ1-2
d_call: .
cdr3_nt: TGCAGGGCCCCGCAGGACTATGGCTACACCTTC
cdr3_aa: CRAPQDYGYTF

clone_size: many
v_call: TRBV19
j_call: TRBJ2-1
d_call: .
cdr3_nt: TGTGCCAGTAGTATTGGAAACGCGGGTGAGCAGTTCTTC
cdr3_aa: CASSIGNAGEQFF

clone_size: many
v_call: TRBV7-9
j_call: TRBJ2-7
d_call: TRBD1
cdr3_nt: TGTGCCAGCAGCTTAGTTTTTGGTTTTCGCGGCGGGAGGACAGGGGGCAGCGACGAGCAGTACTTC
cdr3_aa: CASSLVFGFRGGRTGGSDEQYF

clone_size: .
v_call: TRBV9
j_call: TRBJ1-4
d_call: .
cdr3_nt: TGTGCCAGCAGCTACCAGGGCGCCCCTAATGAAAAACTGTTTTTT
cdr3_aa: CASSYQGAPNEKLFF

clone_size: many
v_call: TRBV28
j_call: TRBJ1-4
d_call: .
cdr3_nt: TGTGCCAGCAGTTTGCACACCGTTAATGAAAAACTGTTTTTT
cdr3_aa: CASSLHTVNEKLFF

clone_size: .
v_call: TRBV7-2
j_call: TRBJ2-5
d_call: .
cdr3_nt: TGTGCCAGCAGCCCGAGGACGGGGCTTCAAGAGACCCAGTACTTC
cdr3_aa: CASSPRTGLQETQYF

clone_size: many
v_call: TRBV10-3
j_call: TRBJ2-3
d_call: TRBD1
cdr3_nt: TGTGCCACGACAGGGGCCCCCACCCATAGCACAGATACGCAGTATTTT
cdr3_aa: CATTGAPTHSTDTQYF

clone_size: few
v_call: TRBV28
j_call: TRBJ2-1
d_call: TRBD2
cdr3_nt: TGTGCCAGCAGTTTGCCTAGCGGGAGGGAGCAGTTCTTC
cdr3_aa: CASSLPSGREQFF

clone_size: many
v_call: TRBV5-4
j_call: TRBJ2-1
d_call: .
cdr3_nt: TGTGCCAGCAGCGGTCCAGTACATAACTACAATGAGCAGTTCTTC
cdr3_aa: CASSGPVHNYNEQFF

clone_size: .
v_call: TRBV28
j_call: TRBJ2-1
d_call: TRBD1
cdr3_nt: TGTGCCAGCAGCCGACAGGGGGGTAGCGATGAGCAGTTCTTC
cdr3_aa: CASSRQGGSDEQFF